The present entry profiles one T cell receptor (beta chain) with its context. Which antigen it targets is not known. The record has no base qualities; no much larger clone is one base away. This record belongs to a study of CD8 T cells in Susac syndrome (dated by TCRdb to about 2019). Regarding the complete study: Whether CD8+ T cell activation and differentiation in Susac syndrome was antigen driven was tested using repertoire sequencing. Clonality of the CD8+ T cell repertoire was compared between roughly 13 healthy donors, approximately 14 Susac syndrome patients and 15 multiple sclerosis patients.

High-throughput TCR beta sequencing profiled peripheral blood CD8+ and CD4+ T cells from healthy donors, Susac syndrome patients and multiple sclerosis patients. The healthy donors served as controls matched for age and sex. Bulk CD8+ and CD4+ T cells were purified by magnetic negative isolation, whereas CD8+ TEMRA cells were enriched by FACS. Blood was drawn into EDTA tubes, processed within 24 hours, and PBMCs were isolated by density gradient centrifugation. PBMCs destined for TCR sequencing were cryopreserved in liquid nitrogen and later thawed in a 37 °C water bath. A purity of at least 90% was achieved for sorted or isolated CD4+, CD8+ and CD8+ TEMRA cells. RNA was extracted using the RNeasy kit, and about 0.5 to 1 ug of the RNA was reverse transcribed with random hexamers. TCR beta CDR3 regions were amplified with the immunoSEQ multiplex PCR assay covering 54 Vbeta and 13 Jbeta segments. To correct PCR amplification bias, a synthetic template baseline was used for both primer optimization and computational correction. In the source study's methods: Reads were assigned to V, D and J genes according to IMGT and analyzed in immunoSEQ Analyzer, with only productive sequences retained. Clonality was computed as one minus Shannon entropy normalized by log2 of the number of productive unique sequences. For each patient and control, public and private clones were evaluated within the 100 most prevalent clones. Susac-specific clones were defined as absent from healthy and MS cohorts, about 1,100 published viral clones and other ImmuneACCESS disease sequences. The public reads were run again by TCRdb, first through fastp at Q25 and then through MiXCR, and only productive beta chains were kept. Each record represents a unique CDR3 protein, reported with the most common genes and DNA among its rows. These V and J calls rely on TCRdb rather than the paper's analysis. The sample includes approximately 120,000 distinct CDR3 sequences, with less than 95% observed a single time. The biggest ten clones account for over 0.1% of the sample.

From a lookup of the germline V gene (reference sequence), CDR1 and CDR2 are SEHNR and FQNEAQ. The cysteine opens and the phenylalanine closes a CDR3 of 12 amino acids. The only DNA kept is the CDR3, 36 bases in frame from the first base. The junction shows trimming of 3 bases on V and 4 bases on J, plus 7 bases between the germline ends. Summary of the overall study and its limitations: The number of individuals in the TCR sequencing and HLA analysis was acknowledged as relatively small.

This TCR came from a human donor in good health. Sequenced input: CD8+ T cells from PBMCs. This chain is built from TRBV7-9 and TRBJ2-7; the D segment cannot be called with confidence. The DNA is TGTGCCAGCAGCTTCGTTGAGTACGAGCAGTACTTC. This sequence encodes CASSFVEYEQYF.